Listed below are T cell receptor beta chains from one sample, sequenced in a study of glioma-infiltrating T cells. Via MiXCR, TCRdb re-called the multiplex PCR reads, giving one row per CDR3 protein. The sample consists of about 210,000 distinct CDR3 sequences, around 30% of them appearing once. What was sequenced was glioma tissue, nonneoplastic brain tissue, or PBMCs (not recorded which). The receptors were sampled from a human donor with low-grade glioma or glioblastoma, undergoing nonglioma brain surgery, or in good health (not recorded which). CDR3s include the opening cysteine and the closing phenylalanine or tryptophan. Fields, in order: D gene, J gene, V gene, clone size, CDR3 DNA, CDR3 protein. A D gene is named only where the DNA matches it firmly. Clone size is not always given. Where it is, it says once, few, many or a class for expanded clones.

TRBD2,TRBJ2-7,TRBV20-1,many,TGCAGTGCTAGAGACTCCAGGGCTAGCGGGGTCGAGCAGTACTTC,CSARDSRASGVEQYF
-,TRBJ2-7,TRBV28,-,TGTGCCAGCAGTTTCCTACTTGGGGGGGCGCGGGTATCGAAAGGCTACGAGCAGTACTTC,CASSFLLGGARVSKGYEQYF
TRBD1,TRBJ2-7,TRBV11-1,few,TGTGCCAGCAGCTTAACGGGACAGGGGCTTTACGAGCAGTACTTC,CASSLTGQGLYEQYF
TRBD2,TRBJ2-5,TRBV5-1,-,TGCGCCAGCAGCTCGAGGACTAGCGGGAACGTGGGAGAGACCCAGTACTTC,CASSSRTSGNVGETQYF
TRBD1,TRBJ2-7,TRBV4-3,-,TGCGCCAGCAGCCAAGACGGGGCAGGGGGCCAAAGATACGAGCGGTACTTC,CASSQDGAGGQRYERYF
TRBD1,TRBJ1-1,TRBV20-1,-,TGCAGTGCGAGAGGAGTCAGGGGGCAGGGCACTGAAGCTTTCTTT,CSARGVRGQGTEAFF
TRBD1,TRBJ2-5,TRBV28,-,TGTGCCAGCAGTCTGATTACCCCGGGACAGGGGATGGGGACCCAGTACTTC,CASSLITPGQGMGTQYF
TRBD1,TRBJ2-1,TRBV10-2,few,TGCGCCAGCAGTGAGTGGGACAGGGGTGTGAATGAGCAGTTCTTC,CASSEWDRGVNEQFF
TRBD1,TRBJ2-5,TRBV12-5,-,TGTGCTAGTGGTTTGAACCTGACAGGGCATGAGACCCAGTACTTC,CASGLNLTGHETQYF
TRBD2,TRBJ2-3,TRBV6-4,-,TGTGCCAGCAGTGAGACTAGCAGCACAGATACGCAGTATTTT,CASSETSSTDTQYF
TRBD2,TRBJ2-7,TRBV6-2/TRBV6-3,many,TGTGCCAGCACGGCCAGGACTAGCGGGAGTCACGAGCAGTACTTC,CASTARTSGSHEQYF
TRBD2,TRBJ2-7,TRBV18,-,TGTGCCAGCTCACCCGGACTAGCGGGAAACTACGAGCAGTACTTC,CASSPGLAGNYEQYF
-,TRBJ2-3,TRBV29-1,few,TGCAGCGTTGTTGGTCTAACCAGCACAGATACGCAGTATTTT,CSVVGLTSTDTQYF
TRBD2,TRBJ2-1,TRBV19,-,TGTGCCAGTACCGATCAGGCTAGCGGGAGTTTTGAGCAGTTCTTC,CASTDQASGSFEQFF
TRBD2,TRBJ2-7,TRBV5-1,-,TGCGCCAGCAGCCACGGACTAGCAGACTCCTACGAGCAGTACTTC,CASSHGLADSYEQYF